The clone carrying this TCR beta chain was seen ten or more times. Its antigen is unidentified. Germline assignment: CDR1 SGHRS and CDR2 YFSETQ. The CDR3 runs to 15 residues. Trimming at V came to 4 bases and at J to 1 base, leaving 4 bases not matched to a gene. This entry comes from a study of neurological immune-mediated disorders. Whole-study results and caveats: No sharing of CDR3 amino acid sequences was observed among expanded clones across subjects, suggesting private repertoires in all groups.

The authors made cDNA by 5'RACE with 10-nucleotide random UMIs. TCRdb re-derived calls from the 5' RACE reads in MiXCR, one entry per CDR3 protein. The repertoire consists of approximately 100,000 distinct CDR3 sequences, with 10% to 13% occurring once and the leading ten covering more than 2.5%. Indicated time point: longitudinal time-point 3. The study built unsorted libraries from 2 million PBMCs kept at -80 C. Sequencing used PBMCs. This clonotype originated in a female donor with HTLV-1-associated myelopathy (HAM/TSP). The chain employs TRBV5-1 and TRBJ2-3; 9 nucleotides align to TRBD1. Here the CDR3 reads CASSQGDRGTDTQYF. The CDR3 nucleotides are TGCGCCAGCAGCCAGGGGGACAGGGGCACAGATACGCAGTATTTT. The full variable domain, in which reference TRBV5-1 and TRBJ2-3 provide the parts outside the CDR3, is KAGVTQTPRYLIKTRGQQVTLSCSPISGHRSVSWYQQTPGQGLQFLFEYFSETQRNKGNFPGRFSGRQFSNSRSEMNVSTLELGDSALYLCASSQGDRGTDTQYFGPGTRLTVL.